Listed below are T cell receptor beta chains from one sample, sequenced in a study of Graves' ophthalmopathy and Graves' hyperthyroidism. TCRdb fed the multiplex PCR reads into MiXCR, producing one record per CDR3 protein. The sample lists about 620,000 distinct CDR3 sequences; over 20% were seen once. The sequenced sample was peripheral blood. The receptors were gathered from a woman between 18 and 29 years old with stable Graves' hyperthyroidism. Some clones in this sample may be carry-over from other donors' samples. CDR3s leave out the opening cysteine and the closing phenylalanine or tryptophan. Fields, in order: V gene, CDR3 protein.

TRBV27 | ASSLHSSYLPETQY
TRBV2 | ASRDRDYSYEQY
TRBV15 | ATATLGYGYT
TRBV5-1 | ASSLAEYGVAKNIKY
TRBV6-1 | ASRISGAGGELF
TRBV29-1 | SGQGLQETQY
TRBV5-6 | ASSTVGDRGNQPQH
TRBV6-1 | ASRTRTASYTEAF
TRBV20-1 | SVPGRENIGEQY
TRBV9 | ASSAQGQGASTEAF
TRBV3-1 | ASSQAWNNNSPLH
TRBV12-3/TRBV12-4 | ASSSSSGGGETQY
TRBV19 | ASSLTQGPQPQH
TRBV7-2 | ASSLGRYSNQPQH
TRBV6-1 | ASSEFSRGQKETQY
TRBV6-1 | ASTRLMNTEAF
TRBV19 | ASSRWDSYGYT